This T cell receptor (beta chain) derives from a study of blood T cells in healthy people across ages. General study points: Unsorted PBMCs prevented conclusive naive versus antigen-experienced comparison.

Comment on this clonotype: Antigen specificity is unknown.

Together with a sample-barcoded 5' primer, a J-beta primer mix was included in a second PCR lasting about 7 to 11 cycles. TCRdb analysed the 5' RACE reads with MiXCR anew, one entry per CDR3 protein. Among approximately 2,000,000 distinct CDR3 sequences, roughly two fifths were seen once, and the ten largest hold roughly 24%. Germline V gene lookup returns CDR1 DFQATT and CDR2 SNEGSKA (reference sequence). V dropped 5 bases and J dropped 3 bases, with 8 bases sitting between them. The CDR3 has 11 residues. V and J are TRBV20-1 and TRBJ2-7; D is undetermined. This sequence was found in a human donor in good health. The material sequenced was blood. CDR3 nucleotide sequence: TGCAGTGCTCTACCGATCTACGAGCAGTACTTC. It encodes CSALPIYEQYF.